These 16 T cell receptor beta chains were sequenced from one sample in a study of blood T cell repertoires in COVID-19. Profiling relied on immunoSEQ multiplex PCR, and the TCRdb table lists in-frame clones only, not all of them. The repertoire holds about 190,000 clones, around 80% seen once, with about 13% in the top ten. Sequences were obtained from peripheral blood. The receptors come from a man aged 50-59 years who had recovered from COVID-19.

CDR3 protein: CASSSTGASETQYF. The CDR3 nucleotides read TGTGCCAGTAGTTCCACAGGGGCGTCAGAGACCCAGTACTTC. V gene TRBV19 combines with J gene TRBJ2-5, with 7 positions matching TRBD1. The V gene end was trimmed by 5 bases and the J gene end by 4 bases; junction bases not matched to a gene: 7. There are 14 residues in the CDR3. Per germline, CDR1 LNHDA and CDR2 SQIVND (reference sequence).

Here the CDR3 reads CASSLGGTGAARIPLHF. The CDR3 nucleotides read TGTGCCAGCAGCTTGGGGGGGACAGGCGCCGCGAGAATACCCCTCCACTTT. The chain carries TRBV5-6 and TRBJ1-6; 8 nucleotides line up with TRBD1. The J segment lost 12 bases and the V segment lost 0 bases, leaving 14 bases of the junction unmatched. This CDR3 has 17 residues. Per germline, CDR1 SGHDT and CDR2 YYEEEE.

This clone was counted between two and nine times. J is TRBJ2-5 and V is TRBV6-2 or TRBV6-3; TRBD1 matches 7 bases. Germline assignment: CDR1 MNHEY and CDR2 SVGEGT. Unmatched junction bases numbered 5, after V lost 5 bases and J lost 5 bases. CDR3 size: 13 residues. CDR3 residues: CASSPYRGETQYF. In nucleotides, the CDR3 is TGTGCCAGCAGTCCATACAGGGGTGAGACCCAGTACTTC.

V usage is TRBV7-3 and J usage is TRBJ2-1; 10 bases align to TRBD1. This CDR3 is built from 14 residues. CDR1 SGHTA and CDR2 FQGTGA come from the germline V gene. V lost 5 bases and J lost 6; bases outside the gene matches: 4. This CDR3 is CASSRQGAANEQFF. CDR3 coding DNA: TGTGCCAGCAGCCGACAGGGGGCGGCCAATGAGCAGTTCTTC.

The V gene is TRBV30, the J gene TRBJ1-3; 9 positions match TRBD1. V lost 2 bases to trimming and J lost 0 bases; unmatched junction nucleotides: 14. Germline V gives CDR1 GTSNPN, CDR2 SVGIG (reference sequence). This CDR3 contains 19 residues. CDR3 nucleotide sequence: TGTGCCTGGAGTCTTGGACAGGGGATTTTTTCGCTCTCTGGAAACACCATATATTTT. It codes for CAWSLGQGIFSLSGNTIYF. Full variable domain (rest looked up from reference TRBV30 and TRBJ1-3): SQTIHQWPATLVQPVGSPLSLECTVEGTSNPNLYWYRQAAGRGLQLLFYSVGIGQISSEVPQNLSASRPQDRQFILSSKKLLLSDSGFYLCAWSLGQGIFSLSGNTIYFGEGSWLTVV.

Note on this clone: An end of the junction differs from the germline gene, which may be a read error. The chain joins TRBV6-1 to TRBJ1-1, with 7 bases identical to TRBD1. Germline CDR1 reads MNHNS; CDR2 reads SASEGT. CDR3 length equals 15 residues. The CDR3 sequence is CASSEDTGVITEAFF. CDR3 DNA sequence: TGTGCCAGCAGCGAAGACACAGGGGTAATCACTGAAGCTTTCTTT.

The rearrangement uses TRBV7-2 and TRBJ1-2; no reliable D call. The V gene's germline CDR1 is SGHTA and CDR2 FQGNSA. V was shortened by 5 bases and J by 0 bases, with 16 bases between the two germline ends. The CDR3 totals 16 residues. The CDR3 spells CASSPWSGDPNYGYTF. For the CDR3, the DNA is TGTGCCAGCAGCCCCTGGAGTGGTGACCCTAACTATGGCTACACCTTC.

This chain links TRBV20-1 with TRBJ2-7; D is unclear. Germline V lookup: CDR1 DFQATT, CDR2 SNEGSKA (reference sequence). V gave up 6 bases and J gave up 7 bases, with 13 bases separating them. The CDR3 spans 11 residues. The CDR3, as DNA: TGCAGTGCCTTTCGAGGTGGGGAGCAGTACTTC. This codes for CSAFRGGEQYF.

The chain couples TRBV28 to TRBJ1-3, with TRBD1 matching over 7 bases. After removal of 6 bases from V and 0 bases from J, the junction contained 11 bases not matched to a gene. The germline V gene encodes CDR1 MDHEN and CDR2 SYDVKM. The CDR3 length is 17 residues. The CDR3 protein is CASSFQDRPYSGNTIYF. The DNA of the CDR3 is TGTGCCAGCAGCTTTCAGGACAGGCCGTACTCTGGAAACACCATATATTTT. The full variable domain, completed using reference TRBV28 and TRBJ1-3, is DVKVTQSSRYLVKRTGEKVFLECVQDMDHENMFWYRQDPGLGLRLIYFSYDVKMKEKGDIPEGYSVSREKKERFSLILESASTNQTSMYLCASSFQDRPYSGNTIYFGEGSWLTVV.

This clone was seen once. This chain links TRBV6-5 with TRBJ2-3, with 12 bases matching TRBD2. With 2 bases clipped from V and 2 bases from J, the junction kept 2 bases outside the gene matches. Germline CDR1 MNHEY, CDR2 SVGAGI. The CDR3 sequence is 16 residues long. CDR3 region: CASSYLAGGPTDTQYF. For the CDR3, the DNA is TGTGCCAGCAGTTACCTAGCGGGAGGGCCCACAGATACGCAGTATTTT.

The CDR3 is CASSPVAGGQETQYF. The CDR3 bases are TGTGCCAGCAGCCCGGTAGCGGGAGGGCAAGAGACCCAGTACTTC. The chain uses TRBV7-3 and TRBJ2-5, with 11 nucleotides matching TRBD2. This CDR3 region has 15 residues. Germline lookup yields CDR1 SGHTA and CDR2 FQGTGA. V was pared by 5 bases and J by 2 bases, with 4 bases of the junction left unmatched.

DNA of the CDR3: TGCGCCAGCAGCCCGACTAGTGCGCCTTACTACGAGCAGTACTTC. This codes for CASSPTSAPYYEQYF. The chain carries TRBV4-1 and TRBJ2-7, with a weak D call TRBD2 (6 bases). V shed 4 bases and J shed 3 bases, with 16 bases lying between them. The germline V gene encodes CDR1 MGHRA and CDR2 YSYEKL. The CDR3 spans 15 residues.

This chain connects TRBV14 to TRBJ1-4; D remains ambiguous. The V gene lost 4 bases and the J gene lost 1 base, with 7 bases spanning the gap. The CDR3 covers 14 residues. CDR1 and CDR2 from the germline V gene are SGHDN and FVKESK. CDR3 amino acids: CASSPTRTNEKLFF. CDR3 coding DNA: TGTGCCAGCAGCCCGACACGAACTAATGAAAAACTGTTTTTT.

The J gene is TRBJ2-2, the V gene TRBV9; no clear D gene. This CDR3 is 14 amino acids long. V dropped 4 bases and J dropped 4 bases, with 11 bases sitting between them. Germline CDR1 and CDR2: SGDLS and YYNGEE. Here the CDR3 DNA reads TGTGCCAGCAGCCGGGTACCGCGCACCGGGGAGCTGTTTTTT. Translated, it gives CASSRVPRTGELFF.

The CDR3 DNA reads as TGTGCCAGTTCCAACTCCTATGGCTACACCTTC. This encodes CASSNSYGYTF. The rearrangement uses TRBV19 and TRBJ1-2, with D hard to call. The V end lost 8 bases, the J end lost 4 bases, and 8 bases lay between the germline ends. Germline V gives CDR1 LNHDA, CDR2 SQIVND (reference sequence). This CDR3 is built from 11 residues.

The rearrangement links TRBV19 to TRBJ2-1; 11 positions agree with TRBD1. This CDR3 spans 15 amino acids. The germline V gene has CDR1 LNHDA and CDR2 SQIVND (reference sequence). With 4 bases clipped from V and 3 bases from J, the junction kept 2 bases outside the gene matches. CDR3 nucleotides: TGTGCCAGTAGTAGGGACAGGGGGGGCTACAATGAGCAGTTCTTC. The encoded protein is CASSRDRGGYNEQFF.